Sequencing of this T cell receptor (beta chain) was carried out in a study of CD8 T cells in Susac syndrome. General observations from the study: The study's TCR sequencing and HLA analysis covered a relatively small number of individuals, and the study acknowledged this.

Germline lookup yields CDR1 MDHEN and CDR2 SYDVKM. The CDR3 runs 15 residues. V lost 3 bases, J lost 0 bases, and 11 bases lay in between. A quantity of roughly 0.5 to 1 ug RNA underwent reverse transcription using random hexamers. Amplification of TCR beta CDR3 spanned 54 Vbeta and 13 Jbeta via immunoSEQ multiplex PCR. TCRdb redid the calling of the immunoSEQ multiplex PCR reads with MiXCR, one entry per CDR3 protein. The sample holds tens of thousands of distinct CDR3 sequences, roughly 94% seen once. Sequencing of TCR beta was carried out in blood CD8+ and CD4+ T cells. This clonotype was seen once. Antigen unknown.

Sequencing used CD8+ T cells from PBMCs. The rearrangement joins TRBV28 to TRBJ2-5; D is undetermined. This clonotype was obtained from a human donor in good health. The CDR3: CASSFFIGYQETQYF. CDR3 sequence (DNA): TGTGCCAGCAGTTTCTTTATCGGTTACCAAGAGACCCAGTACTTC.